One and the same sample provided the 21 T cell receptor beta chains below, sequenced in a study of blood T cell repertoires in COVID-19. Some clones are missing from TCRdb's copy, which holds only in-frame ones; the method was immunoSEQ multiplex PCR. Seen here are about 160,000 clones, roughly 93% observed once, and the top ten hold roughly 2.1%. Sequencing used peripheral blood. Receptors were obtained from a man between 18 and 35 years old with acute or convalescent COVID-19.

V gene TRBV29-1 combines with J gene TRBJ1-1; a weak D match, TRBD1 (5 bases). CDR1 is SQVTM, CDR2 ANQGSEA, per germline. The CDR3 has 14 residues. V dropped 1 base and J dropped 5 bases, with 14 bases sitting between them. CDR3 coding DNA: TGCAGCGTTGAAGGTGGAGGGGCGGGGACTGAAGCTTTCTTT. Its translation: CSVEGGGAGTEAFF.

The CDR3 loop reads CASSYSTSGRSNEQFF. The CDR3 bases are TGTGCCAGCAGTTACTCTACTAGCGGGAGGTCCAATGAGCAGTTCTTC. This chain connects TRBV6-5 to TRBJ2-1; 12 bases are shared with TRBD2. This CDR3 comprises 16 residues. CDR1 and CDR2 from the germline V gene are MNHEY and SVGAGI. Unmatched junction bases numbered 3, after V lost 0 bases and J lost 6 bases.

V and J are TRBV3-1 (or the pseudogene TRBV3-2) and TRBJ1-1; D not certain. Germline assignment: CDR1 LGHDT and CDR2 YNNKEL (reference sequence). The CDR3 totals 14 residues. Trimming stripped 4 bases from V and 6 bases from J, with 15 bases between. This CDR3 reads CASSLHTTIAEAFF. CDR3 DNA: TGTGCCAGCAGCCTCCACACTACAATAGCTGAAGCTTTCTTT.

In DNA form, the CDR3 reads TGCGCCAGCAGCGAGCCGACAGGCGTCTCTGGAAACACCATATATTTT. This codes for CASSEPTGVSGNTIYF. V is TRBV5-1 and J is TRBJ1-3; D may be TRBD1 (6 bases). V was trimmed by 4 bases and J by 0 bases, leaving 14 bases between them. The germline CDR1 and CDR2 sequences are SGHRS and YFSETQ. CDR3 length: 16 residues.

CDR3 sequence (DNA): TGTGCCAGTAGTATAACGACAGGGGATTCACCCCTCCACTTT. It translates to CASSITTGDSPLHF. V is TRBV19 and J is TRBJ1-6; 8 nucleotides match TRBD1. This CDR3 is 14 amino acids long. V lost 2 bases and J lost 8; bases outside the gene matches: 2. Germline V lookup: CDR1 LNHDA, CDR2 SQIVND (reference sequence).

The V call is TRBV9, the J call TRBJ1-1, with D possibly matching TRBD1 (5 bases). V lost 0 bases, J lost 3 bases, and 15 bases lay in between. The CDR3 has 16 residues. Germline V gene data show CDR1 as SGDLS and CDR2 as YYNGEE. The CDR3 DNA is TGTGCCAGCAGCGTAGGGGGTCAAGGGGCGTACACTGAAGCTTTCTTT. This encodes CASSVGGQGAYTEAFF.

The CDR3 spells CASSTSSGTGSNNEQFF. CDR3 DNA: TGTGCCAGTAGTACTTCATCCGGGACAGGGAGTAACAATGAGCAGTTCTTC. The V and J genes are TRBV19 and TRBJ2-1; 9 positions agree with TRBD1. The germline V gene encodes CDR1 LNHDA and CDR2 SQIVND (reference sequence). V lost 4 bases, J lost 5 bases, and 12 bases stayed unmatched. The CDR3 runs to 17 residues.

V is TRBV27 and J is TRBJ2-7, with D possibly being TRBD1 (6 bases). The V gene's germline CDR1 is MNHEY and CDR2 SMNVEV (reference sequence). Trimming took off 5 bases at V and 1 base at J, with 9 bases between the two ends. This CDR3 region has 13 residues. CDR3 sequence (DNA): TGTGCCAGCAGTACCAGGGGATCCTACGAGCAGTACTTC. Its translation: CASSTRGSYEQYF.

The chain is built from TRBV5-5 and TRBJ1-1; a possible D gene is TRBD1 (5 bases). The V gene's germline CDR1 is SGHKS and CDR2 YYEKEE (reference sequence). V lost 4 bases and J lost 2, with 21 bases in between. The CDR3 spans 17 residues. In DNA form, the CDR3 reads TGTGCCAGCAGCGACTTGGGATTTGCAGGGTCAAACACTGAAGCTTTCTTT. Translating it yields CASSDLGFAGSNTEAFF.

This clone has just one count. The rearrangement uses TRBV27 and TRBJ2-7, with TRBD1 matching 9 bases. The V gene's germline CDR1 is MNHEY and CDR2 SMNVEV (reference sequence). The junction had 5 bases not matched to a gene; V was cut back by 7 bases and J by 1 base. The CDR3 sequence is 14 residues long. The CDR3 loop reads CASKTGGSSYEQYF. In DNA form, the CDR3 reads TGTGCCAGCAAGACAGGGGGATCATCCTACGAGCAGTACTTC.

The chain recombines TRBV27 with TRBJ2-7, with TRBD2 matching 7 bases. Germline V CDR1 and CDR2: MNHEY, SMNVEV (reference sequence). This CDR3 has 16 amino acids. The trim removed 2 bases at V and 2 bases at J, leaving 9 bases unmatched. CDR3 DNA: TGTGCCAGCAGTTTAGGGGAGGGGAAAACTACCTACGAGCAGTACTTC. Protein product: CASSLGEGKTTYEQYF.

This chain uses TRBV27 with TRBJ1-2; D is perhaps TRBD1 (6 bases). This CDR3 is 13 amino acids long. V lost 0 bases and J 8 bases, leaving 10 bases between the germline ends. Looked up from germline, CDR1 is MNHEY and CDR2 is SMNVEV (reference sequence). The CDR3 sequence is CASSLSDRRGYTF. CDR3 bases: TGTGCCAGCAGTTTATCGGACAGAAGGGGCTACACCTTC.

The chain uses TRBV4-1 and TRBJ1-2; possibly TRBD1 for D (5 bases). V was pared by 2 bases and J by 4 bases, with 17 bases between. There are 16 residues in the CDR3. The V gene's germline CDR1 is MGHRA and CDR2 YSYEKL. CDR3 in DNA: TGCGCCAGCAGCCAAATCCTCAGAAGGGGTAGCTATGGCTACACCTTC. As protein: CASSQILRRGSYGYTF.

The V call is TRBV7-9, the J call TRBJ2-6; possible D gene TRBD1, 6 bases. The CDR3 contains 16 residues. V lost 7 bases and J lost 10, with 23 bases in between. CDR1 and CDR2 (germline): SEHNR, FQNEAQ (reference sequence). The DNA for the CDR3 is TGTGCCAGCAACTCAAAGGACAGCCCGGGGCCAAACGTCCTGACTTTC. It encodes CASNSKDSPGPNVLTF.

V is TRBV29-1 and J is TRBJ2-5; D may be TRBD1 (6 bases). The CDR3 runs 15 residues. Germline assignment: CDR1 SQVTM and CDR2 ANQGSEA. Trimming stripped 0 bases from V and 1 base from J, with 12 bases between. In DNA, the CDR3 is TGCAGCGTTGAAGATCACAGGGTTACCCAAGAGACCCAGTACTTC. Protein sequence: CSVEDHRVTQETQYF.

The CDR3 coding sequence is TGTGCCAGCAGTTGGAATCAGGCAACTAATGAAAAACTGTTTTTT. This sequence encodes CASSWNQATNEKLFF. The chain couples TRBV27 to TRBJ1-4; the D is unclear. The V end lost 4 bases, the J end lost 0 bases, and 9 bases lay between the germline ends. CDR1 MNHEY and CDR2 SMNVEV come from the germline V gene (reference sequence). This CDR3 region has 15 residues.

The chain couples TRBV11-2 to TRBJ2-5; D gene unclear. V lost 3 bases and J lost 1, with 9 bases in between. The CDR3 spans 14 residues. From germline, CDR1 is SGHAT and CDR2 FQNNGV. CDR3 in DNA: TGTGCCAGCAGCTTGACAAACATCCAAGAGACCCAGTACTTC. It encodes CASSLTNIQETQYF. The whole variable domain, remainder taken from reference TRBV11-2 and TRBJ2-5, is EAGVAQSPRYKIIEKRQSVAFWCNPISGHATLYWYQQILGQGPKLLIQFQNNGVVDDSQLPKDRFSAERLKGVDSTLKIQPAKLEDSAVYLCASSLTNIQETQYFGPGTRLLVL.

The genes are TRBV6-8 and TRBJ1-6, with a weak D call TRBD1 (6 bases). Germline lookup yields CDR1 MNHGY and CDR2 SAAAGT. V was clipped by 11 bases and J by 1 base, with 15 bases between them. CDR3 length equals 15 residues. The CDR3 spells CAGRQDGSYNSPLHF. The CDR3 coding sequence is TGTGCCGGCCGACAGGATGGGTCCTATAATTCACCCCTCCACTTT.

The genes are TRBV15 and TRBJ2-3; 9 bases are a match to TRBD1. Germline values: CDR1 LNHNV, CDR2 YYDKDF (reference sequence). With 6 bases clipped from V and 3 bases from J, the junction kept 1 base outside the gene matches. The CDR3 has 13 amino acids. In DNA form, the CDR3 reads TGTGCCACCAGGACAGGGGGTACAGATACGCAGTATTTT. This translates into CATRTGGTDTQYF.

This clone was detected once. CDR3 nucleotides: TGCGCCAGCAGCTTGGAACAGGGAACCTACAATGAGCAGTTCTTC. The encoded protein is CASSLEQGTYNEQFF. The rearrangement links TRBV5-1 to TRBJ2-1; TRBD1 is a possible D gene (6 bases). Trimming left V 0 bases short and J 2 bases short, with 9 bases between. In germline, CDR1 is SGHRS, CDR2 YFSETQ. CDR3 length equals 15 residues.

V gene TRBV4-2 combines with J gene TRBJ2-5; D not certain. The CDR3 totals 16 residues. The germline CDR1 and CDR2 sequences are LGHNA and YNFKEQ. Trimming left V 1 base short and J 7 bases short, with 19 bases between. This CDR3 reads CASSQVGSGREGTQYF. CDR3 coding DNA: TGTGCCAGCAGCCAAGTTGGATCGGGTCGAGAAGGGACCCAGTACTTC.